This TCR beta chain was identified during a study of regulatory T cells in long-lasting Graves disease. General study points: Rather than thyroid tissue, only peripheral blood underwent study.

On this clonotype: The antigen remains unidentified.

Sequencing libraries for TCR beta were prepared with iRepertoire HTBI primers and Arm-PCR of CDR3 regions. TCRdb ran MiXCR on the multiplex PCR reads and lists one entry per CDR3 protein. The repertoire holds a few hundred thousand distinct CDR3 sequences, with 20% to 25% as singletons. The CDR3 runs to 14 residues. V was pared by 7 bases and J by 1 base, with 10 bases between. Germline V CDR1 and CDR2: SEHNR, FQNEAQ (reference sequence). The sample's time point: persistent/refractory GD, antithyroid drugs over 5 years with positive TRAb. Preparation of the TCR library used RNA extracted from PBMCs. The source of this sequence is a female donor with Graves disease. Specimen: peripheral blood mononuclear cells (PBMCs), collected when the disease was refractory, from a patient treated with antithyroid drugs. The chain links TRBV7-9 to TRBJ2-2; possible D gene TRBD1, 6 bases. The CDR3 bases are TGTGCCAGCACCCCACAGGGGAACACCGGGGAGCTGTTTTTT. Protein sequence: CASTPQGNTGELFF. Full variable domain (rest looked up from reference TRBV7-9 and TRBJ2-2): DTGVSQNPRHKITKRGQNVTFRCDPISEHNRLYWYRQTLGQGPEFLTYFQNEAQLEKSRLLSDRFSAERPKGSFSTLEIQRTEQGDSAMYLCASTPQGNTGELFFGEGSRLTVL.